The 26 T cell receptor beta chains below were found in one sample sequenced in a study of beta chain features in type 1 diabetes. Expressed TCRB transcripts were sequenced because the entire RNA isolate underwent reverse transcription. Assay: immunoSEQ multiplex PCR; the TCRdb copy retains only in-frame clones and omits some. Of hundreds of thousands of clones listed, 25% to 35% are singletons. The source material was naive CD4+ T cells from blood. The receptors were sampled from a man aged 18-30 years in good health.

A few counts support this clone. The chain carries TRBV29-1 and TRBJ2-1, with 8 bases identical to TRBD2. The CDR3 is 14 residues long. With 7 bases clipped from V and 5 bases from J, the junction kept 10 bases outside the gene matches. Germline CDR1 is SQVTM and CDR2 is ANQGSEA. This CDR3 reads CSARPGLVNNEQFF. The CDR3 region has the DNA TGCAGCGCCCGACCGGGACTAGTGAACAATGAGCAGTTCTTC.

This clone was detected only a few times. The V call is TRBV2, the J call TRBJ2-3; no definite D call. Germline V CDR1 and CDR2: SNHLY, FYNNEI. This CDR3 is built from 17 residues. V lost 1 base and J lost 5, with 19 bases in between. CDR3 protein: CASSEELGLYGEDTQYF. The CDR3 DNA sequence: TGTGCCAGCAGTGAAGAGTTGGGGTTATATGGTGAAGATACGCAGTATTTT.

The rearrangement uses TRBV30 and TRBJ2-7; 8 positions agree with TRBD2. The CDR3 consists of 12 residues. Germline V gives CDR1 GTSNPN, CDR2 SVGIG (reference sequence). Trimming at V came to 4 bases and at J to 5 bases, leaving 4 bases not matched to a gene. The CDR3 nucleotides read TGTGCCTGGACAGCGGGAGCAGACGAGCAGTACTTC. Amino acid sequence: CAWTAGADEQYF.

This clone came up a few times. The chain recombines TRBV23-1 with TRBJ2-7; 11 bases map to TRBD1. TRBV23-1 is an ORF, and what it does is uncertain. This CDR3 comprises 16 residues. The junction had 4 bases not matched to a gene; V was cut back by 3 bases and J by 0 bases. This CDR3 is CASSHQGQGVSYEQYF. The CDR3 DNA reads TGCGCCAGCAGTCACCAGGGACAGGGGGTCTCCTACGAGCAGTACTTC.

The chain is built from TRBV5-1 and TRBJ2-3; a weak D match, TRBD2 (6 bases). The CDR3 contains 14 residues. V lost 5 bases and J 2 bases, leaving 12 bases between the germline ends. Germline-derived CDR1 and CDR2 are SGHRS and YFSETQ. CDR3 loop: CASRIADPTDTQYF. As DNA, the CDR3 is TGCGCCAGCAGAATAGCGGATCCCACAGATACGCAGTATTTT.

The chain is built from TRBV5-4 and TRBJ2-1; 13 bases match TRBD2. The CDR3 loop spans 16 amino acids. Germline assignment: CDR1 SGHNT and CDR2 YYREEE (reference sequence). V trimming: 4 bases; J trimming: 9 bases; junction bases outside the gene matches: 10. The CDR3 DNA is TGTGCCAGCAGCCCCTGGACTAGCGGGAGTTTGGGTGAGCAGTTCTTC. This translates into CASSPWTSGSLGEQFF. Full variable domain (missing parts from reference TRBV5-4 and TRBJ2-1): ETGVTQSPTHLIKTRGQQVTLRCSSQSGHNTVSWYQQALGQGPQFIFQYYREEENGRGNFPPRFSGLQFPNYSSELNVNALELDDSALYLCASSPWTSGSLGEQFFGPGTRLTVL.

This clone was observed a handful of times. This CDR3 is also generated by other DNA sequences in the sample. The chain has TRBV29-1 and TRBJ2-5; either TRBD1 or TRBD2 may supply D (5 bases each). Looked up from germline, CDR1 is SQVTM and CDR2 is ANQGSEA. The CDR3 is 13 amino acids. The V end lost 3 bases, the J end lost 5 bases, and 13 bases lay between the germline ends. CDR3 sequence reads: CSVDPGAGETQYF. CDR3 coding DNA: TGCAGCGTTGATCCCGGGGCCGGGGAGACCCAGTACTTC.

This clone was counted only a few times. This chain links TRBV20-1 with TRBJ2-7; tentatively, D is TRBD1 or TRBD2 (5 bases each). V dropped 5 bases and J dropped 9 bases, with 14 bases sitting between them. This CDR3 spans 11 amino acids. Germline V lookup: CDR1 DFQATT, CDR2 SNEGSKA (reference sequence). The chain's CDR3 is CSARGVLAQYF. CDR3 nucleotide sequence: TGCAGTGCTCGGGGCGTTCTGGCGCAGTACTTC.

This clone has more than one count but fewer than ten. This sequence joins TRBV30 and TRBJ1-2, with TRBD1 identical over 7 bases. V trimming: 1 base; J trimming: 8 bases; junction bases outside the gene matches: 4. This CDR3 contains 12 residues. CDR1 is GTSNPN and CDR2 is SVGIG in the germline V gene (reference sequence). The CDR3 region has the DNA TGTGCCTGGAGTGATAGGACAGGCGGCTACACCTTC. Its protein is CAWSDRTGGYTF.

V usage is TRBV30 and J usage is TRBJ2-3, with D unresolved. Between the trimmed V and J ends, which lost 0 bases and 2 bases, there was a span of 15 bases. Germline V gene lookup returns CDR1 GTSNPN and CDR2 SVGIG (reference sequence). The CDR3 has 16 residues. The DNA of the CDR3 is TGTGCCTGGAGTGTTTTCCGGACGGCCCTCACAGATACGCAGTATTTT. The encoded protein is CAWSVFRTALTDTQYF.

This clone was found a few times. This chain connects TRBV7-9 to TRBJ1-1, with no clear D. CDR3 length: 13 amino acids. The germline CDR1 and CDR2 sequences are SEHNR and FQNEAQ (reference sequence). Trimming shortened V by 1 base and J by 6 bases, and 9 bases separated the two germline ends. The CDR3, as DNA: TGTGCCAGCAGCTTAGTAGGAGGCCCTGAAGCTTTCTTT. Encoded protein: CASSLVGGPEAFF. The complete variable domain, with remaining parts taken from reference TRBV7-9 and TRBJ1-1, reads DTGVSQNPRHKITKRGQNVTFRCDPISEHNRLYWYRQTLGQGPEFLTYFQNEAQLEKSRLLSDRFSAERPKGSFSTLEIQRTEQGDSAMYLCASSLVGGPEAFFGQGTRLTVV.

The gene calls are TRBV15 and TRBJ2-7; 7 bases match TRBD2. Per the germline V gene, CDR1 is LNHNV and CDR2 is YYDKDF (reference sequence). Germline trimming cut 1 base from V and 4 bases from J; bases unmatched to any gene: 13. CDR3 length: 17 residues. This CDR3 is CATSRVGGGLAAYEQYF. CDR3 coding DNA: TGTGCCACCAGCAGAGTCGGCGGAGGCCTAGCGGCTTACGAGCAGTACTTC.

The chain employs TRBV4-2 and TRBJ2-5; no definite D call. Trimming removed 0 bases from V and 9 bases from J, with 11 bases in between. There are 13 residues in the CDR3. Germline V lookup: CDR1 LGHNA, CDR2 YNFKEQ. CDR3 residues: CASSQERPRAQYF. Written as DNA, the CDR3 is TGTGCCAGCAGCCAAGAAAGACCTCGGGCCCAGTACTTC.

This clone turned up a few times. This sample includes further DNA sequences coding for the same CDR3. This chain joins TRBV29-1 and TRBJ2-7; D unclear. This CDR3 comprises 12 residues. The V and J ends lost 4 bases and 0 bases respectively, with 7 bases between them. Germline V gives CDR1 SQVTM, CDR2 ANQGSEA. CDR3 nucleotide sequence: TGCAGCGTTGTGGCCAGCTCCTACGAGCAGTACTTC. It yields the protein CSVVASSYEQYF.

Comment on this clone: The same CDR3 arises from other DNA sequences in this sample as well. The chain links TRBV30 to TRBJ2-1, with TRBD1 as a possible D gene (5 bases). Germline CDR1 and CDR2: GTSNPN and SVGIG (reference sequence). The CDR3 has 10 amino acids. V lost 3 bases, J lost 8 bases, and 5 bases lay in between. CDR3 DNA: TGTGCCTGGAGCAGGGATGAGCAGTTCTTC. It codes for CAWSRDEQFF.

This clone was counted only a few times. The DNA of the CDR3 is TGTGCCAGCAGCTTCGTGACTAAGGATGAGCAGTTCTTC. Translating it yields CASSFVTKDEQFF. The chain carries TRBV11-1 and TRBJ2-1; D may be TRBD2 (5 bases). Germline assignment: CDR1 SGHAT and CDR2 FQDESV (reference sequence). The CDR3 runs to 13 residues. With 3 bases removed from V and 8 bases from J, the gap between germline ends came to 11 bases.

The chain recombines TRBV10-3 with TRBJ2-7; 13 nucleotides line up with TRBD2. V lost 6 bases and J lost 5; bases outside the gene matches: 4. Per the germline V gene, CDR1 is ENHRY and CDR2 is SYGVKD. CDR3 size: 14 residues. CDR3 loop: CAIRPLAGGNEQYF. The CDR3 DNA sequence: TGTGCCATCAGGCCACTAGCGGGAGGGAACGAGCAGTACTTC.

The J gene is TRBJ2-1, the V gene TRBV4-2; no firm D call. This CDR3 region has 14 residues. Trimming removed 1 base at V and 8 bases at J, with 12 bases between. The germline V gene encodes CDR1 LGHNA and CDR2 YNFKEQ. The CDR3 DNA reads as TGTGCCAGCAGCCAAGTGATAGATGGGGATGAGCAGTTCTTC. This encodes CASSQVIDGDEQFF.

This clone has only a few counts. V is TRBV9 and J is TRBJ2-4, with D tentatively TRBD2 (5 bases). The CDR3 extends over 13 amino acids. The V end lost 4 bases, the J end lost 8 bases, and 13 bases lay between the germline ends. The germline gives CDR1 SGDLS, CDR2 YYNGEE. CDR3 coding DNA: TGTGCCAGCAGCTCGTCTAGCCGAGACATTCAGTACTTC. Amino acid sequence: CASSSSSRDIQYF.

The table lists this clone with a few counts. The J gene is TRBJ1-1, the V gene TRBV9; 9 nucleotides align to TRBD1. Looked up from germline, CDR1 is SGDLS and CDR2 is YYNGEE. J was trimmed by 5 bases and V by 4 bases; bases with no gene match: 6. This CDR3 contains 14 residues. The CDR3 region has the DNA TGTGCCAGCAGCCCCCGGACAGGGGAGACTGAAGCTTTCTTT. Amino acids: CASSPRTGETEAFF.

The chain employs TRBV30 and TRBJ2-3; 11 bases are a match to TRBD2. J was trimmed by 4 bases and V by 5 bases; bases with no gene match: 5. This CDR3 has 14 residues. The germline V gene encodes CDR1 GTSNPN and CDR2 SVGIG (reference sequence). For the CDR3, the DNA is TGTGCCTGGGGGCCGGGACTAGCGGCAGATACGCAGTATTTT. It codes for CAWGPGLAADTQYF.

The chain recombines TRBV10-3 with TRBJ1-2; D gene unclear. Looked up from germline, CDR1 is ENHRY and CDR2 is SYGVKD. Trimming took 2 bases from V and 4 from J, leaving 2 bases between them. The CDR3 spans 11 residues. CDR3 sequence: CAISEAYGYTF. CDR3 in DNA: TGTGCCATCAGTGAGGCCTATGGCTACACCTTC.

The chain couples TRBV30 to TRBJ2-2; no firm D call. The germline gives CDR1 GTSNPN, CDR2 SVGIG (reference sequence). The CDR3 contains 14 residues. V was shortened by 3 bases and J by 1 base, with 9 bases between the two germline ends. The CDR3 region is CAWRNPGNTGELFF. The CDR3 DNA reads TGTGCCTGGAGAAACCCTGGGAACACCGGGGAGCTGTTTTTT.

The rearrangement links TRBV6-5 to TRBJ2-4; no clear D. The V gene lost 7 bases and the J gene lost 1 base, with 11 bases spanning the gap. This CDR3 is built from 14 residues. CDR1 is MNHEY and CDR2 is SVGAGI in the germline V gene. CDR3 nucleotide sequence: TGTGCCAGCACCACACCTGAGGCCAAAAACATTCAGTACTTC. Translated: CASTTPEAKNIQYF.

This clone came up a few times. The rearrangement joins TRBV9 to TRBJ2-1, with D hard to call. The V gene lost 2 bases and the J gene lost 2 bases, with 11 bases spanning the gap. CDR3 length: 15 amino acids. CDR1 is SGDLS, CDR2 YYNGEE, per germline. The CDR3 bases are TGTGCCAGCAGCGTTGATAGTATGCCCTACAATGAGCAGTTCTTC. Translation: CASSVDSMPYNEQFF.

This clone has a handful of counts. V and J are TRBV29-1 and TRBJ2-7, with D unresolved. The V and J ends lost 4 bases and 1 base respectively, with 5 bases between them. Germline V gene lookup returns CDR1 SQVTM and CDR2 ANQGSEA. CDR3 length equals 11 residues. The CDR3 region has the DNA TGCAGCGTTGGTGAGTCCTACGAGCAGTACTTC. Amino acid sequence: CSVGESYEQYF.